This T cell receptor beta chain was captured in a study of CD4 T cells in relation to SARS-CoV-2 and coronaviruses. The unexposed donors gave CD4+ T cells in about 2011-2019, prior to COVID-19. CD4+ T cells were isolated from the cells after around 11 days of culture. Testing used SARS-CoV-2 S/N and four cold-coronavirus spikes on unexposed-donor CD4+ T cells, cells permitting. Fresh IL-2 medium replaced half the medium on days 3 and 7. V lost 6 bases, J lost 0 bases, and 13 bases lay in between. The CDR3 length is 14 residues. Germline V gene sequence: CDR1 SGHRS, CDR2 YFSETQ. Comment on this clone: Its antigen is not known.

Clones were sequenced by immunoSEQ multiplex PCR, and TCRdb holds only the in-frame ones, with some missing. The repertoire holds some 30,000 clones, with approximately 80% as singletons. The sequencing input was CD4+ T cells from PBMCs, cultured in vitro. The sequence was obtained from a human donor in good health. This sequence joins TRBV5-1 and TRBJ2-7; no reliable D call. The CDR3 sequence: CASTRMGFSYEQYF. Written as DNA, the CDR3 is TGCGCCAGCACCCGGATGGGGTTCTCCTACGAGCAGTACTTC.